This paragraph reports one TCR beta chain. This clonotype has just a few counts. Its antigen target is currently unknown. It has no much larger one-base neighbor in the sample; base qualities were not kept. The data originate from a study of identical twins (dated by TCRdb to about 2016). Concerning the study at large: To test whether fetal clonotypes persist, this study deep-sequenced TCR alpha and beta repertoires from monozygotic twins, from unrelated adults of various ages, and from cord blood. Replicate twin experiments were performed at different times using different library preparation protocols to rule out contamination. The full study reports these points: Out-of-frame TCR alpha sequences shared between twins showed an excess of low generation-probability sequences compared with coincidental sharing between unrelated individuals. Zero-insertion analyses could be partly confounded by invariant T cells such as MAIT and iNKT, though diverse VJ usage argued against such confounding for most clonotypes. In beta out-of-frame sequences, excess twin sharing was weaker, because having fewer shared sequences lowered the signal-to-noise ratio. Because the same donors could not be followed over many years, the conclusions relied on cross-sectional statistical analysis. In monozygotic twins, out-of-frame TCR alpha sharing was systematically underestimated by recombination models, although the models agreed with sharing between unrelated individuals. Abundant cord blood beta clonotypes carried fewer insertions; young adult naive repertoires showed a weaker similar trend, while memory repertoires showed none.

Library construction relied on 5' RACE. Sequencing instrument: Illumina HiSeq 2000. A universal primer binding site was added through template switching, and the final cDNA carried a unique molecular identifier so that TCR cDNA molecules could be counted accurately. Specific primers in the conserved constant-segment region were used to synthesize first-strand cDNA for TCR alpha and beta chains. To control for contamination, each cDNA library was double barcoded with a SMART-Mk sample barcode plus Illumina barcodes. Two successive PCR steps introduced TruSeq adapter sequences along with Illumina sample barcodes. TCR alpha and beta cDNA libraries were sequenced on the Illumina HiSeq platform with custom primers. The source study handled its data this way. Unique molecular identifiers were extracted from raw reads with MiGEC, and CDR3 positions were determined with MiXCR. For each individual, recombination models were inferred using an EM algorithm with the repgenHMM and IGoR tools. The tcR package in R was used for shared clonotype analysis, with sharing normalized by the product of cloneset sizes. To study raw recombination free of thymic and clonal selection effects, out-of-frame nonproductive sequences were analyzed. Through fastp at Q25 and MiXCR, TCRdb rebuilt clones from the public reads, retaining in-frame beta chains. CDR3 protein sequences are deduplicated, and each keeps its most common genes and DNA. It is TCRdb's table, rather than the study itself, that gives the V and J calls and clone size. The sample table holds 700,000 to 950,000 distinct CDR3 sequences, of which more than 9% were seen once. The ten biggest clones cover around 1.5% of the sample.

Only healthy Caucasian donors were included. The twin cohort comprised three pairs of female monozygotic twins, all aged roughly 18 to 30 years. The RNA used for TCR libraries was isolated from peripheral blood mononuclear cells. This sample was shared with a second study, whose subject was yellow fever vaccine responses in identical twins. As the second paper documents: According to the authors, in identical twins the way T cells responded to vaccination appeared partly convergent and partly personalized. In identical twins, the study followed T cell clones that responded to the vaccine with precision.

Sample: PBMCs. The clonotype comes from a young woman in good health.

CDR3 loop: CASSAVLLAGGPLSRNEQFF. The base sequence is TGCGCCAGCAGCGCGGTCCTACTAGCGGGGGGGCCGCTCTCTCGGAATGAGCAGTTCTTC. The chain was built from TRBV4-1 and TRBJ2-1; TRBD2 matches 13 bases in the middle. CDR1 and CDR2 are read off the germline V gene as MGHRA and YSYEKL. Measured from the cysteine to the phenylalanine, the CDR3 is 20 residues long. The retained sequence is limited to the CDR3, 60 bases, with the frame set at the first base. V trim: 5 bases; J trim: 7 bases; unmatched bases: 20.